Each of the 25 T cell receptor beta chains below was sequenced from the same sample in a study of regulatory T cells in long-lasting Graves disease (dated by TCRdb to 2020 to 2023). The library came from multiplex PCR. The instrument given in TCRdb is Illumina HiSeq 4000. TCR beta libraries were built with iRepertoire HTBI primers and Arm-PCR amplification of CDR3 regions. Starting from the raw public reads, TCRdb applied fastp trimming at Q25, assembled clones with MiXCR and retained in-frame beta chains. Every CDR3 protein is listed once, alongside the most common genes and DNA of its rows. This sample gives approximately 390,000 distinct CDR3 sequences in total; around 16% of them show up just once. The ten largest clones add up to around 20% of the sample. Interpreted using the paper, the time point label stands for: newly diagnosed GD, antithyroid drugs for less than 3 months. For both TCR sequencing and RNA sequencing, RNA was extracted from PBMCs using TRIzol.

These same records also appear under a second study, on T cells in Graves' hyperthyroidism and ophthalmopathy.

The sample was peripheral blood mononuclear cells (PBMCs), taken at new diagnosis, from a patient treated with antithyroid drugs. The receptors here all came from a woman between 18 and 29 years old with Graves disease. Donor details come from another sample of the same person, matched by shared clones.

The sample holds a few counts of this clonotype. This sequence joins TRBV20-1 and TRBJ1-2; no firm D call. This CDR3 has 17 residues. V gave up 0 bases and J gave up 3 bases, with 20 bases separating them. Looked up from germline, CDR1 is DFQATT and CDR2 is SNEGSKA (reference sequence). CDR3 nucleotide sequence: TGCAGTGCTAGAGATCCCCTGACCCTCATTTCCGACTATGGCTACACCTTC. Translating gives CSARDPLTLISDYGYTF.

This clonotype was found a few times. V is TRBV6-4 and J is TRBJ2-7, with D tentatively TRBD1 (6 bases). Trimming took 3 bases from V and 3 from J, leaving 12 bases between them. Germline V CDR1 and CDR2: MRHNA, SNTAGT. This CDR3 is built from 14 residues. In nucleotides, the CDR3 is TGTGCCAGCAGTGAGGCAGGGGACGACTACGAGCAGTACTTC. Translated, it gives CASSEAGDDYEQYF.

As regards this clonotype: This may stem from a read error, because a much larger clone lies one nucleotide away. In this CDR3 the conserved last residue, phenylalanine or tryptophan, is missing, so a read error is likely. The V call is TRBV19, the J call TRBJ1-2; TRBD1 matches at 8 bases. This CDR3 has 13 residues. The germline CDR1 and CDR2 sequences are LNHDA and SQIVND (reference sequence). Trimming cost V 5 bases and J 6 bases; bases outside gene matches: 5. CDR3 nucleotide sequence: TGTGCCAGTAGTTCCCAACAGGGGGATGGCTACACCCTC. It encodes CASSSQQGDGYTL.

Ten or more counts support this clonotype. The V gene is TRBV5-1, the J gene TRBJ2-7; the D gene is possibly TRBD1 (8 bases). Trimming took 4 bases from V and 6 from J, leaving 17 bases between them. CDR3 size: 14 residues. Germline loops: CDR1 SGHRS, CDR2 YFSETQ. The CDR3 is CASSQDREGLEQYF. CDR3 in DNA: TGCGCCAGCAGCCAGGACAGGGAGGGGCTCGAGCAGTACTTC.

The chain carries TRBV19 and TRBJ1-5; D is ambiguous. CDR3 length: 14 amino acids. The V end lost 3 bases, the J end lost 4 bases, and 10 bases lay between the germline ends. Germline V gene data show CDR1 as LNHDA and CDR2 as SQIVND (reference sequence). CDR3 sequence reads: CASSIRVGNQPQHF. The CDR3 DNA follows: TGTGCCAGTAGTATTAGGGTAGGTAATCAGCCCCAGCATTTT.

This clonotype was counted only a few times. V is TRBV27 and J is TRBJ2-5; D may be TRBD1 (5 bases). Per germline, CDR1 MNHEY and CDR2 SMNVEV (reference sequence). This CDR3 has 13 residues. V was clipped by 3 bases and J by 6 bases, with 11 bases between them. This CDR3 is CASSFQGRKTQYF. The CDR3 nucleotides are TGTGCCAGCAGTTTCCAGGGTAGGAAGACCCAGTACTTC.

The sample holds a few counts of this clonotype. Here the CDR3 reads CASSLGRAGYTF. CDR3 DNA sequence: TGTGCCAGCAGCTTAGGCAGGGCTGGCTACACCTTC. V and J are TRBV7-9 and TRBJ1-2; D may be TRBD1 (5 bases). Per germline, CDR1 SEHNR and CDR2 FQNEAQ (reference sequence). The CDR3 consists of 12 residues. Trimming removed 1 base from V and 7 bases from J, with 7 bases in between.

The J gene is TRBJ2-7, the V gene TRBV5-1; 12 bases fit TRBD2. After removal of 4 bases from V and 6 bases from J, the junction contained 14 bases not matched to a gene. This CDR3 has 17 residues. The germline CDR1 and CDR2 sequences are SGHRS and YFSETQ. The CDR3 loop is CASSPRLAGALLPEQYF. The CDR3 DNA is TGCGCCAGCAGCCCACGACTAGCGGGAGCCCTCCTCCCCGAGCAGTACTTC.

This clonotype was recorded many times. The CDR3 sequence: CASSGGLAEGYEQYF. In DNA form, the CDR3 reads TGTGCCAGCAGTGGGGGACTAGCGGAAGGCTACGAGCAGTACTTC. V and J are TRBV2 and TRBJ2-7, with 11 nucleotides matching TRBD2. V dropped 4 bases and J dropped 3; count of bases not matched to a gene: 5. Germline CDR1 SNHLY, CDR2 FYNNEI. This CDR3 has 15 residues.

J is TRBJ1-5 and V is TRBV19; tentatively, D is TRBD1 (6 bases). The CDR3 covers 16 residues. Trimming removed 3 bases at V and 6 bases at J, with 18 bases between. CDR1 and CDR2 from the germline V gene are LNHDA and SQIVND (reference sequence). This chain's CDR3 is CASSIRPARGAQPQHF. CDR3 nucleotides: TGTGCCAGTAGTATCCGACCCGCCAGGGGAGCTCAGCCCCAGCATTTT.

This clonotype was seen ten or more times. This chain connects TRBV27 to TRBJ2-1; 15 positions match TRBD2. Germline CDR1 reads MNHEY; CDR2 reads SMNVEV (reference sequence). V lost 5 bases and J lost 7; bases outside the gene matches: 3. CDR3 length: 15 amino acids. DNA of the CDR3: TGTGCCAGCAGTGCGGGGACTAGCGGGGGGAATGAGCAGTTCTTC. This gives the protein CASSAGTSGGNEQFF.

This clonotype was recorded many times. The rearrangement links TRBV30 to TRBJ2-1, with TRBD1 identical over 9 bases. Germline trimming cut 2 bases from V and 8 bases from J; bases unmatched to any gene: 7. CDR3 length equals 14 residues. CDR1 is GTSNPN and CDR2 is SVGIG in the germline V gene (reference sequence). The CDR3 region is CAWSTGTGRDEQFF. CDR3 DNA: TGTGCCTGGAGTACCGGGACAGGGCGCGATGAGCAGTTCTTC.

This clonotype was counted a few times. The CDR3, as DNA: TGTGCCAGCAGTTACTCTCGCGGGGGGCGGAATGAGCAGTTCTTC. As protein: CASSYSRGGRNEQFF. The chain links TRBV6-2 or TRBV6-3 to TRBJ2-1, with TRBD2 matching 8 bases. This CDR3 region has 15 residues. The V and J ends lost 0 bases and 7 bases, in that order; junction bases with no gene match: 5. Per the germline V gene, CDR1 is MNHEY and CDR2 is SVGEGT.

This clonotype was observed many times. This chain links TRBV6-1 with TRBJ2-7; D is perhaps TRBD1 (6 bases). The germline V gene encodes CDR1 MNHNS and CDR2 SASEGT. The CDR3 totals 14 residues. Trimming removed 9 bases at V and 0 bases at J, with 15 bases between. CDR3 loop: CASALEDSSYEQYF. CDR3 nucleotide sequence: TGTGCCAGTGCTCTCGAGGACAGCTCCTACGAGCAGTACTTC.

This clonotype was counted ten times or more. This chain uses TRBV30 with TRBJ1-1; 10 nucleotides line up with TRBD1. The ends lost 2 bases at V and 5 bases at J; junction bases unmatched: 11. This CDR3 contains 16 residues. Germline CDR1 reads GTSNPN; CDR2 reads SVGIG (reference sequence). The CDR3: CAWSRPRGQGRTEAFF. CDR3 nucleotide sequence: TGTGCCTGGAGTAGGCCTCGGGGACAGGGGAGAACTGAAGCTTTCTTT.

This clonotype has a handful of counts. V is TRBV11-3 and J is TRBJ2-1; D unresolved. Germline CDR1 SGHNT, CDR2 YENEEA. The CDR3 runs 13 residues. The germline V and J ends were trimmed by 0 bases and 9 bases, with 9 bases remaining between them. This chain's CDR3 is CASSLDGLGEQFF. In DNA, the CDR3 is TGTGCCAGCAGCTTAGATGGTCTGGGTGAGCAGTTCTTC.

This clonotype was counted ten times or more. V usage is TRBV6-1 and J usage is TRBJ2-7; weak D call: TRBD2 (5 bases). The CDR3 has 13 amino acids. V gave up 5 bases and J gave up 3 bases, with 11 bases separating them. Per the germline V gene, CDR1 is MNHNS and CDR2 is SASEGT. The chain's CDR3 is CASSRTEYYEQYF. The CDR3 DNA reads TGTGCCAGCAGTCGGACTGAATACTACGAGCAGTACTTC.

This clonotype was detected ten times or more. The chain's CDR3 is CAWSEQEDQPQHF. Written as DNA, the CDR3 is TGTGCCTGGAGTGAGCAGGAGGATCAGCCCCAGCATTTT. The chain links TRBV30 to TRBJ1-5; the D is unclear. V dropped 1 base and J dropped 5 bases, with 9 bases sitting between them. CDR3 length equals 13 residues. The germline V gene has CDR1 GTSNPN and CDR2 SVGIG (reference sequence). Drawing the rest from reference TRBV30 and TRBJ1-5, the complete variable domain is SQTIHQWPATLVQPVGSPLSLECTVEGTSNPNLYWYRQAAGRGLQLLFYSVGIGQISSEVPQNLSASRPQDRQFILSSKKLLLSDSGFYLCAWSEQEDQPQHFGDGTRLSIL.

The chain employs TRBV18 and TRBJ1-1; perhaps TRBD1 as D (6 bases). The germline V gene encodes CDR1 KGHSH and CDR2 LQKENI. The V and J ends lost 3 bases and 0 bases respectively, with 14 bases between them. The CDR3 extends over 16 amino acids. CDR3 nucleotides: TGTGCCAGCTCACCTCTAGCGGGACAAATGAACACTGAAGCTTTCTTT. Translated, it gives CASSPLAGQMNTEAFF.

This clonotype appeared a few times. This rearrangement joins TRBV7-9 to TRBJ2-7; a weak D match, TRBD2 (5 bases). Germline assignment: CDR1 SEHNR and CDR2 FQNEAQ (reference sequence). Between the trimmed V and J ends, which lost 5 bases and 6 bases, there was a span of 14 bases. The CDR3 is made up of 13 amino acids. In DNA form, the CDR3 reads TGTGCCAGCAGCCCATCCGGAGGCCCCGAGCAGTACTTC. It codes for CASSPSGGPEQYF.

At least ten counts were recorded for this clonotype. V and J are TRBV3-1 and TRBJ1-6; unclear D gene. Trimming cost V 4 bases and J 8 bases, with 9 bases left between them. The CDR3 is 13 amino acids. Germline V lookup: CDR1 LGHDT, CDR2 YNNKEL (reference sequence). CDR3 sequence reads: CASSPISHSPLHF. Written as DNA, the CDR3 is TGTGCCAGCAGCCCAATATCCCATTCACCCCTCCACTTT. Full variable domain (remainder filled in from reference TRBV3-1 and TRBJ1-6): DTAVSQTPKYLVTQMGNDKSIKCEQNLGHDTMYWYKQDSKKFLKIMFSYNNKELIINETVPNRFSPKSPDKAHLNLHINSLELGDSAVYFCASSPISHSPLHFGNGTRLTVT.

This clonotype was found many times. The gene calls are TRBV28 and TRBJ2-7; D assignment may be TRBD1 or TRBD2 (5 bases each). Trimming removed 2 bases at V and 3 bases at J, with 11 bases between. The length of the CDR3 is 14 residues. The germline gives CDR1 MDHEN, CDR2 SYDVKM. CDR3 region: CASSLAGAGYEQYF. CDR3 sequence (DNA): TGTGCCAGCAGTTTAGCCGGGGCTGGCTACGAGCAGTACTTC.

To note about this clonotype: This may come from a read error, since a much larger clone is one base off. The conserved closing phenylalanine or tryptophan is absent in this CDR3, likely reflecting a read error. The chain links TRBV5-6 to TRBJ1-1; possible D gene TRBD1, 5 bases. The CDR3 spans 14 residues. V was trimmed by 4 bases and J by 3 bases, leaving 13 bases between them. The V gene's germline CDR1 is SGHDT and CDR2 YYEEEE. The CDR3 nucleotides are TGTGCCAGCAGCCCCCGGCCGGGACACACTGAAGCTTTCCTT. It codes for CASSPRPGHTEAFL.

In its sample, this clonotype was seen many times. The chain links TRBV5-1 to TRBJ2-7; 9 bases map to TRBD1. V was clipped by 1 base and J by 7 bases; unmatched bases: 9. This CDR3 is built from 15 residues. CDR1 is SGHRS and CDR2 is YFSETQ in the germline V gene. The DNA of the CDR3 is TGCGCCAGCAGCTTGTCCGGGACAGGGATGGGGGAGCAGTACTTC. Protein product: CASSLSGTGMGEQYF.

This clonotype was picked up many times. The genes are TRBV20-1 and TRBJ2-7; TRBD2 matches 10 bases. Germline V gene sequence: CDR1 DFQATT, CDR2 SNEGSKA (reference sequence). This CDR3 comprises 12 residues. The CDR3: CAGGTSESRQYF. For the CDR3, the DNA is TGCGCTGGTGGGACTAGCGAGTCCCGGCAGTACTTC.